This T cell receptor (beta chain) was captured by sequencing in a study of beta chain features in type 1 diabetes (dated by TCRdb to 2016 to 2019). Describing the broader study: Mean age, gender distribution, total cell number and subset yield were not different between patients and healthy donors. A total of about 110 million sorted cells were examined across all samples, and the number of cells per subset was strongly correlated with RNA yield. In the study, recently diagnosed type 1 diabetes patients and matched healthy donors were compared on the TCRB repertoires of their sorted circulating CD4+ T cell subsets. Whereas all 30 or so donors provided naive and central memory subsets, regulatory and stem cell-like memory subsets were isolated from just 8 patients and roughly eight healthy donors.

The CDR3 spans 14 residues, from the cysteine through the phenylalanine. Left in the record is the CDR3 DNA by itself, 42 bases read in frame from the first base. Per the germline V gene, SGHTA is the CDR1 and FQGNSA is the CDR2. The germline ends are 16 bases apart after V is trimmed by 6 bases and J by 4 bases. This clone turned up a few times. The antigen it recognizes is unknown. No clone much larger than this one lies a single base away; base qualities are absent. The High Capacity cDNA Reverse Transcription Kit was used to reverse transcribe all of the isolated RNA, meaning that expressed TCRB transcripts were what got sequenced. Deep immunoSEQ sequencing was applied to naive, central memory and regulatory T cell samples, giving an average of roughly 3.6 million total reads per sample. Sorted cells were lysed in RLT buffer, and RNA was extracted using DNase-treated RNeasy Micro or Mini kits according to cell number. Each cell subset was processed separately to prevent cross-contamination, with patient and healthy donor samples processed together. TCRB sequences were amplified from cDNA with the immunoSEQ multiplex PCR, producing 87-bp fragments spanning the CDR3 region. Sequencing of the amplicons was done on the Illumina HiSeq platform. In the authors' own workflow: PCR bias was corrected computationally using synthetic template baselines, and reads within Hamming distance 2 were collapsed, with unmergeable singletons discarded. Reads were aligned against IMGT so that V, D and J genes, CDR3 length and insertions or deletions at six rearrangement sites could be assigned. Within each subset, clonotype counts were normalized to sorted cell number, after which true diversity and Gini coefficients were computed with the tcR R package. Repertoire sharing was quantified using the overlap coefficient calculated on TCRB nucleotide sequences. The clones in this table, taken by TCRdb from immuneACCESS, are in-frame only. Not every clone is retained; where verified, under half of the shortfall comes from an unresolved V gene, and the cause of the rest is unknown. The V and J calls and the clone size are those of that table, but D and trimming were determined from the DNA. Here the sample has over 100,000 clones; roughly 15% occur a single time. The top ten clonotypes cover approximately 2.3% of the sample.

Points the paper makes about the study in general: At VDJ recombination sites, patients with type 1 diabetes made fewer insertions and deleted more nucleotides, a pattern implying thymic rearrangement abnormalities. Type 1 diabetes patients showed a moderate but significant shortening of TCRB CDR3 length in all four CD4+ subsets. Naive, central memory and regulatory TCRB repertoires appeared more similar among patients than among healthy donors. PCR might favor shorter templates, but patient and control samples were amplified and corrected together, so any skew would affect both groups equally. Because the HLA sub-analyses included only small numbers of individuals, any influence of HLA type on TCRB rearrangement was left unresolved. Sequencing cDNA rather than genomic DNA could over-represent highly expressing activated cells, although activation and CD3 levels did not differ between groups.

Each donor gave one peripheral blood draw, roughly 110 mL on average, collected into heparinised tubes. Naive, central memory, regulatory and stem cell-like memory CD4+ T cells were sorted on a BD FACSAria II using a panel including CD45RO, CCR7, CD25, CD127, CD95 and CD27. A purity above 95% was achieved for all sorted populations. PBMCs were isolated right away by Lymphoprep density gradient centrifugation and were stained directly, without culture. To minimize batch effects, samples were stained and sorted in pairs, one healthy donor with one patient per experiment. The material sequenced was central memory CD4+ T cells from blood. The TCR originated in a man aged 25 to 40 with type 1 diabetes. The receptor chain draws on TRBV7-2 and TRBJ2-7, with a tentative D gene TRBD2 over 6 matching bases. CDR3 protein: CASSPTSDKYEQYF. The DNA is as follows: TGTGCCAGCAGTCCGACTAGTGATAAATACGAGCAGTACTTC.